This T cell receptor beta chain was obtained from a study of PD-1 blockade in classical Hodgkin lymphoma (dated by TCRdb to about 2020). General notes on the study: Nivolumab dosing was 3 mg/kg intravenously every 2 weeks, continuing until either disease progression or unacceptable toxicity. The study used CyTOF and TCR beta sequencing to define a peripheral blood immune signature of response to PD-1 blockade in classical Hodgkin lymphoma.

Details on this clone: Its antigen specificity is not known. No quality values exist for individual bases; no much larger clone is one base distant.

General study outcomes and caveats: By C4D1, a significant rise was seen in CD4+ TCR diversity but not in CD8+ TCR diversity (p=0.0027 vs p=0.16), and the rise was most apparent among complete responders (p=0.02). Baseline TCR diversity was reported as lower in newly diagnosed patients than in healthy donors, and lower still in relapsed/refractory patients. Baseline diversity similar to that of newly diagnosed patients was observed in trial patients achieving complete response, whereas significantly lower diversity was observed in partial responders and progressors. Diversity was lower in patients who began nivolumab less than 1 year after ASCT, so these patients were left out of later analyses to avoid confounding by immune reconstitution. The study was limited to a single clinical trial cohort, and causes of repertoire differences, possibly disease activity or prior therapy, remained undefined.

This specimen's time point label, per the study, means: cycle 2 day 1 (C2D1) of nivolumab. Every trial patient had relapsed following autologous stem cell transplantation, and prior brentuximab vedotin exposure was what differed among cohorts A, B and C. The trial cohort included fewer than 60 patients with relapsed/refractory classical Hodgkin lymphoma, and each patient had a best overall response of complete response, partial response or progressive disease. Single-agent nivolumab was administered to trial patients in the multi-cohort phase II CheckMate 205 trial. An independent review committee assessed best overall response using the 2007 International Working Group response criteria. Trial PBMCs were collected immediately before nivolumab initiation (C1D1) and during therapy at cycle 2 day 1 and cycle 4 day 1. After peripheral blood was drawn into 8 mL Vacutainer Cell Preparation Tubes, PBMCs were isolated by centrifugation and then cryopreserved.

The germline V gene encodes CDR1 SEHNR and CDR2 FQNEAQ (reference sequence). Germline trimming: 3 bases from V, 8 bases from J; junction bases outside gene matches: 7. The CDR3 numbers 15 residues from cysteine through phenylalanine. The CDR3 DNA has 45 bases and is translated from base 1. The Qiagen DNeasy kit was used to extract genomic DNA both from unsorted PBMCs and from the negatively selected CD4+ and CD8+ fractions. Amplification of TCR beta CDR3 regions was done by immunoSEQ multiplex PCR with primers that anneal to V and J segments. Amplification bias was minimized using a synthetic immune receptor repertoire, and residual bias was removed computationally after sequencing. Per the original workflow: Repertoire diversity was quantified as the Shannon entropy index using custom Python scripts. The unsorted, CD4+ and CD8+ repertoires were each analyzed separately, with the exception of combined analyses, where CD4+ and CD8+ sequences were merged in silico. Clonal expansion was defined as a frequency increase of at least 2-fold after treatment compared with C1D1, and clones undetected at baseline were assigned a pseudocount of 0.5. Clones with 0 or 1 copy at C1D1 were classified as singleton clones, and clones with 2 or more copies were classified as non-singleton clones. Clones expanded in unsorted samples were labelled as CD4+, CD8+ or unknown by matching protein sequences in sorted samples from the same patient. Wilcoxon tests were applied to paired samples to test diversity changes from C1D1 to C4D1. TCRdb carries this immuneACCESS record with in-frame sequences only. Its versions omit some clonotypes, under half of them owing to an unresolved V gene in the studies checked, with the rest unexplained. V, J and clone size reflect that table, while D and trimming were determined from the DNA. The sample has about 93,000 clones on record, 81% of them singletons. Around 17% of the sample is taken by the ten largest.

The sample was peripheral blood mononuclear cells (PBMCs), taken before the second cycle of nivolumab. The V and J genes are TRBV7-9 and TRBJ2-4; TRBD2 aligns with 10 central bases. This clonotype originated in a human donor with classical Hodgkin lymphoma. The nucleotide sequence is TGTGCCAGCAGCTTGACTAGCGGGTCGGCGGACATTCAGTACTTC. It is translated as CASSLTSGSADIQYF. When the CDR3 is completed using the reference TRBV7-9 and TRBJ2-4 genes on either side, the full variable domain is DTGVSQNPRHKITKRGQNVTFRCDPISEHNRLYWYRQTLGQGPEFLTYFQNEAQLEKSRLLSDRFSAERPKGSFSTLEIQRTEQGDSAMYLCASSLTSGSADIQYFGAGTRLSVL.